These 10 T cell receptor beta chains were sequenced from one sample in a study of OX40 agonist ivuxolimab in advanced cancers. Using immunoSEQ multiplex PCR, the repertoire was profiled, and TCRdb retains in-frame clones only, with some absent. Among fewer than 95,000 clones listed, approximately 89% were seen once. Here the sequenced sample was CD4+ or CD8+ T cells sorted from blood, taken in a trial of the OX40 agonist ivuxolimab. The receptors here all came from an adult with an advanced solid tumor such as melanoma, head and neck, liver or kidney cancer.

In nucleotides, the CDR3 is TGTGCCAGCAGCCGGACAGGGTTTAGCAATCAGCCCCAGCATTTT. Translated: CASSRTGFSNQPQHF. The genes are TRBV11-2 and TRBJ1-5; 8 bases line up with TRBD1. Trimming cost V 5 bases and J 0 bases; bases outside gene matches: 3. The CDR3 loop spans 15 amino acids. The germline V gene has CDR1 SGHAT and CDR2 FQNNGV.

This chain uses TRBV6-4 with TRBJ1-1; TRBD1 matches at 7 bases. Germline V lookup: CDR1 MRHNA, CDR2 SNTAGT. Unmatched junction bases numbered 8, after V lost 1 base and J lost 3 bases. The CDR3 consists of 16 residues. CDR3 coding DNA: TGTGCCAGCAGTGACTACACAGGGGAAGACGACACTGAAGCTTTCTTT. Translated, it gives CASSDYTGEDDTEAFF.

The rearrangement joins TRBV5-1 to TRBJ2-3; D is possibly TRBD1 (5 bases). There are 16 residues in the CDR3. CDR1 is SGHRS and CDR2 is YFSETQ in the germline V gene. V was cut by 1 base and J by 1 base, with 13 bases left in between. The CDR3 sequence is CASSLSVRVGTDTQYF. In DNA, the CDR3 is TGCGCCAGCAGCTTGTCGGTCAGGGTCGGCACAGATACGCAGTATTTT.

The chain employs TRBV7-8 and TRBJ1-2; 8 bases are shared with TRBD1. The CDR3 loop spans 18 amino acids. Germline V gene data show CDR1 as SGHVS and CDR2 as FQNEAQ. The V segment lost 4 bases and the J segment 0 bases; nucleotides outside the gene matches: 13. The CDR3 spells CASSSLSRGRRANYGYTF. Here the CDR3 DNA reads TGTGCCAGCAGCTCCTTGTCCAGGGGGCGCCGGGCTAACTATGGCTACACCTTC.

This clone was seen just once. V and J are TRBV11-3 and TRBJ2-2; TRBD1 might be the D (6 bases). Germline V gene sequence: CDR1 SGHNT, CDR2 YENEEA. Trimming took off 3 bases at V and 4 bases at J, with 12 bases between the two ends. The CDR3 length is 15 residues. The CDR3 DNA sequence: TGTGCCAGCAGCTTTCTTGTGGGGGCCACCGGGGAGCTGTTTTTT. Amino acids: CASSFLVGATGELFF.

This chain connects TRBV30 to TRBJ2-3, with 14 bases identical to TRBD2. V shed 2 bases and J 0 bases; nucleotides not matched to a gene: 10. The CDR3 spans 19 residues. From germline, CDR1 is GTSNPN and CDR2 SVGIG (reference sequence). CDR3 in amino acids: CAWSKKGLAGVPSTDTQYF. In DNA, the CDR3 is TGTGCCTGGAGTAAAAAGGGACTAGCGGGAGTCCCTAGCACAGATACGCAGTATTTT. The full variable domain, with the rest looked up from reference TRBV30 and TRBJ2-3, is SQTIHQWPATLVQPVGSPLSLECTVEGTSNPNLYWYRQAAGRGLQLLFYSVGIGQISSEVPQNLSASRPQDRQFILSSKKLLLSDSGFYLCAWSKKGLAGVPSTDTQYFGPGTRLTVL.

This chain uses TRBV2 with TRBJ2-3; possible D gene TRBD2, 5 bases. Trimming cost V 3 bases and J 1 base, with 11 bases left between them. Germline-derived CDR1 and CDR2 are SNHLY and FYNNEI. The CDR3 is 15 amino acids. For the CDR3, the DNA is TGTGCCAGCAGTGATATTTTCGGGGGCACAGATACGCAGTATTTT. Translating gives CASSDIFGGTDTQYF.

This rearrangement joins TRBV9 to TRBJ1-1; tentatively, D is TRBD1 (5 bases). This CDR3 spans 13 amino acids. Trimming cost V 0 bases and J 3 bases, with 6 bases left between them. In germline, CDR1 is SGDLS, CDR2 YYNGEE. The CDR3 DNA reads TGTGCCAGCAGCGTAGGAGGGGACACTGAAGCTTTCTTT. This translates into CASSVGGDTEAFF.

The chain uses TRBV19 and TRBJ1-5, with a possible D match to TRBD1 (5 bases). Germline V gene lookup returns CDR1 LNHDA and CDR2 SQIVND (reference sequence). Trimming cost V 5 bases and J 0 bases, with 14 bases left between them. CDR3 length: 16 amino acids. CDR3 DNA sequence: TGTGCCAGTAGTGGCAGGGTTCGCTATAGCAATCAGCCCCAGCATTTT. This translates into CASSGRVRYSNQPQHF.

In the case of this clone: This same CDR3 is encoded by further DNA sequences in the sample. The V and J genes are TRBV7-2 and TRBJ2-1; 9 bases agree with TRBD2. The V gene end was trimmed by 1 base and the J gene end by 4 bases; junction bases not matched to a gene: 2. In germline, CDR1 is SGHTA, CDR2 FQGNSA. The CDR3 runs to 15 residues. CDR3 protein: CASSLELAGYNEQFF. The CDR3 nucleotides read TGTGCCAGCAGCTTAGAACTAGCGGGTTACAATGAGCAGTTCTTC.